The 7 T cell receptor beta chains presented below share a single source sample, sequenced in a study of cytomegalovirus exposure and HLA in healthy donors. In the PCR, 60 Vbeta and 13 Jbeta primers were used. Sequencing was performed with immunoSEQ multiplex PCR; in TCRdb, only in-frame clones are kept and a portion is missing. The sample shows some 190,000 clones, roughly 78% of them seen only once. Sequenced: PBMCs. The receptors derive from a woman in her 30s in good health and CMV-seronegative.

The chain is built from TRBV5-6 and TRBJ2-2; 16 nucleotides align to TRBD2. Unmatched junction bases numbered 6, after V lost 0 bases and J lost 7 bases. The V gene's germline CDR1 is SGHDT and CDR2 YYEEEE. The CDR3 has 18 amino acids. The CDR3 protein is CASSLVGTSGGALGELFF. DNA of the CDR3: TGTGCCAGCAGCTTGGTTGGGACTAGCGGGGGGGCCCTCGGGGAGCTGTTTTTT.

The J gene is TRBJ1-1, the V gene TRBV2, with D possibly matching TRBD1 (5 bases). V lost 7 bases to trimming and J lost 2 bases, with 17 bases between them. CDR3 length equals 15 residues. CDR1 and CDR2 from the germline V gene are SNHLY and FYNNEI. CDR3: CASTPGRGANTEAFF. The CDR3, as DNA: TGTGCCAGCACCCCGGGGAGGGGAGCAAACACTGAAGCTTTCTTT.

The chain joins TRBV7-2 to TRBJ2-3; a weak D match, TRBD2 (7 bases). CDR3 length: 15 amino acids. From germline, CDR1 is SGHTA and CDR2 FQGNSA. V was cut by 0 bases and J by 2 bases, with 9 bases left in between. The CDR3 region is CASSLAGGPTDTQYF. The CDR3 bases are TGTGCCAGCAGCTTAGCGGGGGGGCCCACAGATACGCAGTATTTT.

The chain has TRBV6-5 and TRBJ1-2; TRBD1 aligns across 11 bases. Germline V gene sequence: CDR1 MNHEY, CDR2 SVGAGI. Trimming cost V 2 bases and J 5 bases; bases outside gene matches: 4. This CDR3 spans 15 amino acids. CDR3 bases: TGTGCCAGCAGTTACGGGGACAGGGGGAGGTATGGCTACACCTTC. It yields the protein CASSYGDRGRYGYTF.

CDR3 coding DNA: TGCGCCAGCAGCTTGGTGAGGGGGACCTATAATTCACCCCTCCACTTT. Its translation is CASSLVRGTYNSPLHF. The chain has TRBV5-1 and TRBJ1-6; D possibly corresponds to TRBD1 (6 bases). Germline CDR1 and CDR2: SGHRS and YFSETQ. The CDR3 spans 16 residues. V was shortened by 0 bases and J by 2 bases, with 9 bases between the two germline ends.

The chain combines TRBV5-1 with TRBJ1-5, with D perhaps TRBD1 (6 bases). The CDR3 runs 15 residues. Trimming left V 5 bases short and J 4 bases short, with 16 bases between. Per germline, CDR1 SGHRS and CDR2 YFSETQ. The CDR3 DNA reads as TGCGCCAGCAGTCTACTGGACAGCCTTAATCAGCCCCAGCATTTT. This encodes CASSLLDSLNQPQHF.

This chain joins TRBV4-3 and TRBJ2-5; 13 bases align to TRBD2. From germline, CDR1 is LGHNA and CDR2 YSLEER. The CDR3 is made up of 17 amino acids. V shed 2 bases, J shed 4 bases, and the junction held 7 bases outside the gene matches. The CDR3 sequence: CASSQTTSGGMRETQYF. The CDR3 DNA reads TGCGCCAGCAGCCAAACGACTAGCGGGGGGATGAGAGAGACCCAGTACTTC.